A single sample is the source of the 21 T cell receptor beta chains below, sequenced in a study of cytomegalovirus exposure and HLA in healthy donors. 13 Jbeta primers and 60 Vbeta primers were used for the PCR. Libraries were prepared by immunoSEQ multiplex PCR; TCRdb keeps only in-frame clonotypes and omits some of them. The data hold about 65,000 clones, with around 73% observed a single time. Source material: PBMCs. These receptors were obtained from a girl between 5 and 17 years old in good health and CMV-seropositive.

V and J are TRBV30 and TRBJ2-7; 8 bases map to TRBD1. Trimming removed 3 bases from V and 0 bases from J; junction bases left unmatched: 4. From germline, CDR1 is GTSNPN and CDR2 SVGIG (reference sequence). CDR3 size: 14 residues. The CDR3 nucleotides are TGTGCCTGGAGCGTCGACAGGGGCTCCTACGAGCAGTACTTC. This encodes CAWSVDRGSYEQYF.

The CDR3 here is CASRLLEGGPSTDTQYF. The CDR3, as DNA: TGTGCCAGCAGACTCCTGGAGGGGGGGCCTAGCACAGATACGCAGTATTTT. This chain connects TRBV28 to TRBJ2-3, with D maybe TRBD2 (7 bases). The germline V gene encodes CDR1 MDHEN and CDR2 SYDVKM. The CDR3 totals 17 residues. Trimming took off 6 bases at V and 0 bases at J, with 19 bases between the two ends.

The chain employs TRBV20-1 and TRBJ2-7; D remains ambiguous. The CDR3 loop spans 11 amino acids. The ends were cut back, 3 bases at V and 4 bases at J, with 7 bases in the middle. Germline loops: CDR1 DFQATT, CDR2 SNEGSKA (reference sequence). The CDR3 bases are TGCAGTGCTAGGAAACTTTACGAGCAGTACTTC. Protein product: CSARKLYEQYF.

The chain has TRBV6-1 and TRBJ1-6; weak D call: TRBD1 (5 bases). This CDR3 region has 16 residues. V lost 0 bases and J 3 bases, leaving 9 bases between the germline ends. In germline, CDR1 is MNHNS, CDR2 SASEGT. The CDR3 DNA reads TGTGCCAGCAGTGAAGCGCTAGGGGACTATAATTCACCCCTCCACTTT. Translated: CASSEALGDYNSPLHF.

The genes are TRBV6-6 and TRBJ2-1; D not resolved. Germline V gene sequence: CDR1 MNHNY, CDR2 SVGAGI (reference sequence). The V end was cut by 2 bases, the J end by 4 bases, with 9 bases between. The CDR3 covers 14 residues. The CDR3 spells CASSYSSPYNEQFF. In DNA form, the CDR3 reads TGTGCCAGCAGTTACAGTAGTCCGTACAATGAGCAGTTCTTC.

In this sample, this clone turned up a few times. The gene calls are TRBV27 and TRBJ2-2, with 7 nucleotides matching TRBD2. CDR1 MNHEY and CDR2 SMNVEV come from the germline V gene (reference sequence). Unmatched junction bases numbered 3, after V lost 5 bases and J lost 6 bases. CDR3 length equals 13 residues. In nucleotides, the CDR3 is TGTGCCAGCAGTGGCGGGAGCCCCGGGGAGCTGTTTTTT. Its translation is CASSGGSPGELFF.

The rearrangement joins TRBV4-1 to TRBJ2-3; D is possibly TRBD2 (6 bases). Trimming took off 2 bases at V and 4 bases at J, with 10 bases between the two ends. CDR1 is MGHRA and CDR2 is YSYEKL in the germline V gene. This CDR3 comprises 14 residues. The CDR3 coding sequence is TGCGCCAGCAGCCAACTGGAGGGTCCAGATACGCAGTATTTT. Translating gives CASSQLEGPDTQYF.

The rearrangement links TRBV9 to TRBJ2-7, with TRBD1 matching over 8 bases. Germline V gene data show CDR1 as SGDLS and CDR2 as YYNGEE. Germline trimming cut 4 bases from V and 2 bases from J; bases unmatched to any gene: 11. This CDR3 is built from 16 residues. CDR3 residues: CASSHPPGQDAYEQYF. The CDR3 DNA sequence: TGTGCCAGCAGCCATCCCCCGGGACAGGACGCCTACGAGCAGTACTTC.

The chain employs TRBV15 and TRBJ2-7; the D is unclear. Germline CDR1 reads LNHNV; CDR2 reads YYDKDF (reference sequence). V lost 5 bases to trimming and J lost 0 bases, with 14 bases between them. The CDR3 is 15 residues long. The CDR3 DNA sequence: TGTGCCACCAGCCAACATCAACCCCCCTCCTACGAGCAGTACTTC. Translated, it gives CATSQHQPPSYEQYF.

The V call is TRBV27, the J call TRBJ1-1, with D unresolved. Germline-derived CDR1 and CDR2 are MNHEY and SMNVEV (reference sequence). The CDR3 contains 14 residues. Trimming cost V 2 bases and J 1 base, with 8 bases left between them. The DNA for the CDR3 is TGTGCCAGCAGTTTAGACTCCGGGAACACTGAAGCTTTCTTT. Protein sequence: CASSLDSGNTEAFF.

This sequence joins TRBV4-1 and TRBJ2-7, with D unresolved. V dropped 2 bases and J dropped 0 bases, with 14 bases sitting between them. Germline V gene sequence: CDR1 MGHRA, CDR2 YSYEKL. The length of the CDR3 is 16 residues. CDR3 region: CASSQPKDTYSYEQYF. CDR3 DNA: TGCGCCAGCAGCCAACCTAAAGATACTTACTCCTACGAGCAGTACTTC.

The chain combines TRBV29-1 with TRBJ1-1, with D perhaps TRBD1 (5 bases). Germline assignment: CDR1 SQVTM and CDR2 ANQGSEA. The length of the CDR3 is 13 residues. V lost 6 bases, J lost 5 bases, and 16 bases lay in between. The CDR3 loop reads CSVAGLGLTEAFF. The CDR3 region has the DNA TGCAGCGTCGCCGGCCTGGGGCTAACTGAAGCTTTCTTT. Full variable domain (missing parts from reference TRBV29-1 and TRBJ1-1): SAVISQKPSRDICQRGTSLTIQCQVDSQVTMMFWYRQQPGQSLTLIATANQGSEATYESGFVIDKFPISRPNLTFSTLTVSNMSPEDSSIYLCSVAGLGLTEAFFGQGTRLTVV.

V is TRBV29-1 and J is TRBJ1-1, with D perhaps matching TRBD1 (5 bases). The germline V gene encodes CDR1 SQVTM and CDR2 ANQGSEA. CDR3 length: 13 residues. Trimming shortened V by 7 bases and J by 1 base, and 13 bases separated the two germline ends. The CDR3 coding sequence is TGCAGCGCCTTACAGGTACCGAACACTGAAGCTTTCTTT. Translating it yields CSALQVPNTEAFF.

This clone was detected a few times. One end of the junction does not line up with germline, which may come from a read error. The CDR3 nucleotides read TGTGCCAGCAGAACGGACAGGGTAGGTCACAGATACGCAGTATTT. This translates into CASRTDRVGHRYAVF. The V and J genes are TRBV6-5 and TRBJ2-3; 8 bases align to TRBD1. CDR3 length equals 15 residues. Germline CDR1 is MNHEY and CDR2 is SVGAGI.

The chain joins TRBV9 to TRBJ2-1; a weak D match, TRBD1 (6 bases). The CDR3 loop spans 13 amino acids. CDR1 is SGDLS and CDR2 is YYNGEE in the germline V gene. The V gene lost 2 bases and the J gene lost 6 bases, with 9 bases spanning the gap. Written as DNA, the CDR3 is TGTGCCAGCAGCGTCAGGGGCCGCAATGAGCAGTTCTTC. Protein product: CASSVRGRNEQFF.

The chain uses TRBV11-2 and TRBJ1-1; TRBD1 matches 8 bases. V shed 6 bases, J shed 1 base, and the junction held 7 bases outside the gene matches. Germline assignment: CDR1 SGHAT and CDR2 FQNNGV. The CDR3 consists of 15 residues. The CDR3 sequence is CASRPVGQGNTEAFF. CDR3 coding DNA: TGTGCCAGCAGGCCGGTCGGACAGGGGAACACTGAAGCTTTCTTT.

This chain joins TRBV2 and TRBJ2-3, with 7 bases fitting TRBD2. The CDR3 covers 15 residues. V shed 4 bases, J shed 2 bases, and the junction held 6 bases outside the gene matches. Germline V gene data show CDR1 as SNHLY and CDR2 as FYNNEI. The chain's CDR3 is CASSAEGTNTDTQYF. In nucleotides, the CDR3 is TGTGCCAGCAGTGCGGAGGGGACTAACACAGATACGCAGTATTTT.

The gene calls are TRBV30 and TRBJ2-2; unclear D gene. The CDR3 sequence is 16 residues long. Germline CDR1 and CDR2: GTSNPN and SVGIG (reference sequence). Trimming pared 5 bases from V and 0 bases from J, leaving 16 bases between. The CDR3 nucleotides are TGTGCCTGGGTAGAACAGTGGGCTTCGAACACCGGGGAGCTGTTTTTT. Protein: CAWVEQWASNTGELFF. Together with reference TRBV30 and TRBJ2-2, the CDR3 gives the full variable domain: SQTIHQWPATLVQPVGSPLSLECTVEGTSNPNLYWYRQAAGRGLQLLFYSVGIGQISSEVPQNLSASRPQDRQFILSSKKLLLSDSGFYLCAWVEQWASNTGELFFGEGSRLTVL.

This clone was recorded only once. The V gene is TRBV6-5, the J gene TRBJ2-7, with TRBD1 identical over 8 bases. V was pared by 6 bases and J by 10 bases, with 5 bases of the junction left unmatched. This CDR3 spans 11 amino acids. Germline assignment: CDR1 MNHEY and CDR2 SVGAGI. CDR3 DNA sequence: TGTGCCAGCAGAAAGGGACAGGCCCAGTACTTC. Translated: CASRKGQAQYF.

The sample holds one count of this clone. One junction end disagrees with the germline gene, perhaps due to a read error. This rearrangement joins TRBV28 to TRBJ1-2, with 9 bases that match TRBD1. CDR3 length: 15 amino acids. Germline V lookup: CDR1 MDHEN, CDR2 SYDVKM. CDR3 loop: CASSPPPGQGQAENF. The DNA of the CDR3 is TGTGCCAGCAGTCCCCCGCCGGGACAGGGACAGGCCGAGAACTTC.

This clone has at least ten counts. The rearrangement joins TRBV28 to TRBJ1-1, with D hard to call. The CDR3 runs to 13 residues. Trimming stripped 4 bases from V and 6 bases from J, with 12 bases between. Looked up from germline, CDR1 is MDHEN and CDR2 is SYDVKM. The chain's CDR3 is CASSSRGKAEAFF. The CDR3 DNA sequence: TGTGCCAGCAGTTCAAGAGGGAAGGCTGAAGCTTTCTTT.